This T cell receptor (beta chain) was sequenced for a study of sequential checkpoint blockade in melanoma. Study at large: First-line arms were nivolumab then ipilimumab, or the reverse, randomized 1:1. Maintenance nivolumab came after either treatment sequence.

Sequencing used immunoSEQ multiplex PCR; TCRdb keeps in-frame clones, though not all of them. The data contain under 15,000 clones, approximately 78% of them singletons. The J segment lost 4 bases and the V segment lost 1 base, leaving 18 bases of the junction unmatched. This CDR3 is built from 19 residues. Per the germline V gene, CDR1 is SGHTA and CDR2 is FQGTGA. Treatment: randomized to nivolumab then ipilimumab (arm A) or the reverse (arm B). Patients had received no earlier DNA-damaging chemotherapy. From thawed PBMCs, live CD3+CD8+ cells negative for CD19 and CD56 were sorted. A few counts support this clone.

V gene TRBV7-3 combines with J gene TRBJ1-2; 7 nucleotides agree with TRBD1. The sample was CD8+ T cells sorted from blood (inferred from file names), taken from a patient given nivolumab and ipilimumab in sequence. This clonotype was obtained from a human donor with melanoma. CDR3 sequence: CASSLSPLTSRQGGYGYTF. For the CDR3, the DNA is TGTGCCAGCAGCTTAAGCCCCCTTACCTCTCGACAGGGAGGCTATGGCTACACCTTC.